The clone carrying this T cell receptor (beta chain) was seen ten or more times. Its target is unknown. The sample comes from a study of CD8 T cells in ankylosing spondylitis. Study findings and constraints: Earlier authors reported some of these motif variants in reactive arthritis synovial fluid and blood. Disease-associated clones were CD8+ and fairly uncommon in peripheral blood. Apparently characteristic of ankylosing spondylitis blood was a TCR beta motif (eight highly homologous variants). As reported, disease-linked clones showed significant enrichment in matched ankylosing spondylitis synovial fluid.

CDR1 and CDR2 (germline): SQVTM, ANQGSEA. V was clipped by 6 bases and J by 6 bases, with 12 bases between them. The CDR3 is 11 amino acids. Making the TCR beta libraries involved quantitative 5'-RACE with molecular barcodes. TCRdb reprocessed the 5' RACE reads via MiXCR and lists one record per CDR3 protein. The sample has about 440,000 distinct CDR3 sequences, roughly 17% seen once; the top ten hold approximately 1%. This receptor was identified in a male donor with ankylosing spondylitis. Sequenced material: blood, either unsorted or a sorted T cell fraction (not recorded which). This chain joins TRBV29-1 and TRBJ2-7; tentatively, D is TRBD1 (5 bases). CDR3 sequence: CSVGSGSEQYF. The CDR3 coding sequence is TGCAGCGTGGGATCAGGGTCCGAGCAGTACTTC.